This record looks at one T cell receptor beta chain sequence and its context. The target antigen is unknown. One entry per CDR3 protein results from TCRdb running MiXCR on the 5' RACE reads. The table records 550,000 to 700,000 distinct CDR3 sequences, 15% to 20% of them present only once. These data originate in a study of T-cell memory formation after mild COVID-19. The overall study: Clusters were largely donor specific. Study outcomes and limitations: The study found balanced CD4/CD8 in clones contracting day 15 to 85 and a CD4+ lean in later expanders. Pre-infection memory harbored some responding clones, suggesting cross-reactive memory joined. Among clones peaking at day 37 in the second wave, SARS-CoV-2 specificity remained unconfirmed.

With 5 bases clipped from V and 0 bases from J, the junction kept 9 bases outside the gene matches. Germline lookup yields CDR1 LNHNV and CDR2 YYDKDF (reference sequence). The CDR3 contains 16 residues. Specimen: PBMCs or a T cell subset sorted from them (not recorded which). This TCR derives from an adult woman who had mild COVID-19 (a few samples of this study predate the infection). Cell type and time point are not known. This chain uses TRBV15 with TRBJ2-7; 8 bases match TRBD1. The CDR3 DNA reads as TGTGCCACCAGCCTAGACAGGGGACGGTTCTCCTACGAGCAGTACTTC. Its translation: CATSLDRGRFSYEQYF.